Following are 9 T cell receptor beta chains from one sample sequenced in a study of blood T cell repertoires in COVID-19. Produced via immunoSEQ multiplex PCR; TCRdb's table is partial and in-frame only. The repertoire holds some 180,000 clones, with under 90% as singletons. The source material was peripheral blood. The receptor set was obtained from a man between 35 and 55 years old with acute or convalescent COVID-19.

This chain links TRBV18 with TRBJ2-1; 7 bases match TRBD2. Germline V CDR1 and CDR2: KGHSH, LQKENI. V lost 3 bases, J lost 8 bases, and 13 bases stayed unmatched. The CDR3 spans 16 residues. This chain's CDR3 is CASSPSARTSYDEQFF. The CDR3 region has the DNA TGTGCCAGCTCACCGTCGGCTCGGACTAGTTACGATGAGCAGTTCTTC.

This chain links TRBV11-2 with TRBJ1-4; D possibly corresponds to TRBD1 (6 bases). The CDR3 spans 15 residues. V was cut by 5 bases and J by 0 bases, with 10 bases left in between. Germline V gene lookup returns CDR1 SGHAT and CDR2 FQNNGV. The CDR3 here is CASSQGQSTNEKLFF. In DNA form, the CDR3 reads TGTGCCAGCAGCCAAGGACAGTCAACTAATGAAAAACTGTTTTTT.

The chain carries TRBV7-2 and TRBJ1-4; perhaps TRBD1 as D (5 bases). Looked up from germline, CDR1 is SGHTA and CDR2 is FQGNSA. V lost 1 base and J lost 7, with 13 bases in between. The CDR3 has 15 amino acids. CDR3: CASSLEGFGGEKLFF. In DNA, the CDR3 is TGTGCCAGCAGCTTAGAGGGATTCGGGGGTGAAAAACTGTTTTTT.

This chain connects TRBV7-2 to TRBJ2-1; D perhaps matches TRBD2 (5 bases). This CDR3 region has 19 residues. The germline V gene has CDR1 SGHTA and CDR2 FQGNSA. The V end lost 1 base, the J end lost 3 bases, and 22 bases lay between the germline ends. In nucleotides, the CDR3 is TGTGCCAGCAGCTTAGGGGTGGCTAAGACCGGAGGTTTCTACAATGAGCAGTTCTTC. It translates to CASSLGVAKTGGFYNEQFF.

V and J are TRBV11-1 and TRBJ2-7; unclear D gene. Looked up from germline, CDR1 is SGHAT and CDR2 is FQDESV (reference sequence). The CDR3 length is 13 residues. Trimming took off 2 bases at V and 0 bases at J, with 5 bases between the two ends. CDR3 nucleotide sequence: TGTGCCAGCAGCTTAAAGAGCTCCTACGAGCAGTACTTC. It codes for CASSLKSSYEQYF.

The V gene is TRBV4-1, the J gene TRBJ2-7; 10 bases agree with TRBD1. From germline, CDR1 is MGHRA and CDR2 YSYEKL. Trimming took 5 bases from V and 2 from J; bases not matched to a gene: 6. This CDR3 comprises 15 residues. In DNA, the CDR3 is TGCGCCAGCAGCGCTACCGGGACAGGGGCCTACGAGCAGTACTTC. Protein sequence: CASSATGTGAYEQYF.

The chain has TRBV18 and TRBJ1-1; D is uncertain. Trimming removed 2 bases at V and 3 bases at J, with 13 bases between. The CDR3 sequence is 15 residues long. The V gene's germline CDR1 is KGHSH and CDR2 LQKENI. This CDR3 is CASSPIYSEDTEAFF. The CDR3 nucleotides are TGTGCCAGCTCACCAATTTATTCGGAGGACACTGAAGCTTTCTTT.

This chain links TRBV10-2 with TRBJ1-3; D is possibly TRBD1 (6 bases). V was trimmed by 6 bases and J by 4 bases, leaving 22 bases between them. This CDR3 has 17 amino acids. CDR1 and CDR2 from the germline V gene are WSHSY and SAAADI. CDR3 loop: CASSLTSTGETGNTIYF. The DNA for the CDR3 is TGCGCCAGCAGCCTGACCTCGACAGGTGAAACAGGAAACACCATATATTTT.

The CDR3 here is CATSSGGLLDTQYF. CDR3 bases: TGTGCCACTTCGAGCGGGGGGCTTCTCGATACGCAGTATTTT. This chain links TRBV24-1 with TRBJ2-3, with 9 nucleotides matching TRBD2. The CDR3 is 14 residues long. The V and J ends lost 10 bases and 6 bases, in that order; junction bases with no gene match: 10. CDR1 and CDR2 from the germline V gene are KGHDR and SFDVKD.